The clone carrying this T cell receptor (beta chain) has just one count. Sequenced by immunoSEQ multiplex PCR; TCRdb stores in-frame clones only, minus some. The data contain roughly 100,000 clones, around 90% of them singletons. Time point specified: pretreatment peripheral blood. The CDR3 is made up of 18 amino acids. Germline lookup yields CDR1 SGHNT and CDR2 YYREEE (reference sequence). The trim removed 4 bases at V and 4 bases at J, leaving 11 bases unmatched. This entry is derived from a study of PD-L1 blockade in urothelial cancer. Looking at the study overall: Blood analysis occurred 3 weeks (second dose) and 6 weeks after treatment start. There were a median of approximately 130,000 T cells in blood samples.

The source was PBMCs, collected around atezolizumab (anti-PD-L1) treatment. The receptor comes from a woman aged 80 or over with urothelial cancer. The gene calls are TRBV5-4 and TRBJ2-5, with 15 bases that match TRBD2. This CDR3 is CASSTGLAGGVKRETQYF. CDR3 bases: TGTGCCAGCAGCACAGGACTAGCGGGAGGGGTCAAGCGAGAGACCCAGTACTTC.